Described below is a single T cell receptor (beta chain) sequence and its context. Its cognate antigen is unknown. The CDR3 regions of TCR beta were amplified from RNA transcripts. First-round RT-PCR of the TCR CDR3 relied on the HTBI primer set. MiXCR, applied by TCRdb to the multiplex PCR reads, yields one record per CDR3 protein. Among some 740,000 distinct CDR3 sequences listed, 11% to 15% were seen once. Uncontrolled infection, other autoimmune disease, pregnancy or lactation disqualified patients from enrolment. The data belong to a study of T cells in Graves' hyperthyroidism and ophthalmopathy. Overall study: Peripheral blood was acquired at first diagnosis, ahead of any therapy whatsoever. Whole-study findings and limits: Also found in blood were most expanded thyroid clonotypes above 0.001.

The CDR3 has 14 residues. V was cut by 3 bases and J by 7 bases, with 13 bases left in between. Germline CDR1 MGHRA, CDR2 YSYEKL. The V and J genes are TRBV4-1 and TRBJ1-5; D gene uncertain. Sequences were obtained from blood. The sequence came from a woman in her late teens or twenties with Graves' hyperthyroidism. In DNA form, the CDR3 reads TGCGCCAGCAGCCATCCTCTCACGGGCCAGCCCCAGCATTTT. As protein: CASSHPLTGQPQHF.